This T cell receptor beta chain was sequenced during a study of blood T cell repertoires in COVID-19. The wider study: Material from acute and convalescent COVID-19 was sourced from the United States, Italy and Spain. Sources were T cells, B-cell-depleted T cells, or PBMCs; the material itself was cDNA or gDNA.

The germline V gene has CDR1 MDHEN and CDR2 SYDVKM. The CDR3 is 11 amino acids. Trimming took 6 bases from V and 12 from J, leaving 15 bases between them. The table lists this clone with a count of one. Original processing methods: Using reference gene primer amplification, nucleated cell counts were estimated. Sequencing was performed with immunoSEQ multiplex PCR; in TCRdb, only in-frame clones are kept and a portion is missing. D and trimming were read from the DNA, whereas the V and J calls and clone size are those reported in that table. Of roughly 500,000 clones in the sample, approximately 85% are singletons; the top ten hold under 4%.

This TCR came from a human donor in a cohort sampled during active COVID-19. The chain is built from TRBV28 and TRBJ2-7, with D perhaps matching TRBD2 (6 bases). The sample consisted of peripheral blood. The CDR3 DNA reads TGTGCCAGCAGAGGGACTCGTAGGCGGTACTTC. Encoded protein: CASRGTRRRYF.